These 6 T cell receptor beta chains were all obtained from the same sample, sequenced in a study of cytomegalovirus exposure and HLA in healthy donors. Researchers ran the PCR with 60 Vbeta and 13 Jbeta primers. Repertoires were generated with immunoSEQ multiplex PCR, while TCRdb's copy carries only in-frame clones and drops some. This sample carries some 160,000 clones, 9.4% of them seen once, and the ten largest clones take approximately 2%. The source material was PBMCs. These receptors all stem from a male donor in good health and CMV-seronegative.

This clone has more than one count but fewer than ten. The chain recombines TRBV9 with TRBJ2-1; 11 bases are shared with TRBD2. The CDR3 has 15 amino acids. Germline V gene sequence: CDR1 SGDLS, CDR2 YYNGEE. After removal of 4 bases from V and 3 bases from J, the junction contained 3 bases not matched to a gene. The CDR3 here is CASSTSGGIYNEQFF. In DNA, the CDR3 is TGTGCCAGCAGCACTAGCGGGGGCATCTACAATGAGCAGTTCTTC. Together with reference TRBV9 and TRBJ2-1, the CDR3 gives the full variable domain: DSGVTQTPKHLITATGQRVTLRCSPRSGDLSVYWYQQSLDQGLQFLIQYYNGEERAKGNILERFSAQQFPDLHSELNLSSLELGDSALYFCASSTSGGIYNEQFFGPGTRLTVL.

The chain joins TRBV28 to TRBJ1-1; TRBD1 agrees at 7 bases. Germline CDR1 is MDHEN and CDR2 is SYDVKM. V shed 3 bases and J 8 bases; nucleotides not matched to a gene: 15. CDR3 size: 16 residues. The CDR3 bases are TGTGCCAGCAGTTTGAGAACCGGTACAGGGGCCGAGGAAGCTTTCTTT. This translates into CASSLRTGTGAEEAFF.

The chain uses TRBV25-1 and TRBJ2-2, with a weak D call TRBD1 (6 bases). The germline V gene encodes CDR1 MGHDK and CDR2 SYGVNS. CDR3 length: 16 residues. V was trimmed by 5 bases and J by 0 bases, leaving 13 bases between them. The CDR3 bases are TGTGCCAGCAGTCCAAGGACAGTTTCGAACACCGGGGAGCTGTTTTTT. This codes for CASSPRTVSNTGELFF.

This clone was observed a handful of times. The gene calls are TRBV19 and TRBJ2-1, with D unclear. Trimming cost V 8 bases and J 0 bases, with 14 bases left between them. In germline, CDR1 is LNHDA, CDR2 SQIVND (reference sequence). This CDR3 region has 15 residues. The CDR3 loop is CASRSGGSSYNEQFF. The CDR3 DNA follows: TGTGCCAGTCGGTCCGGCGGTAGCTCCTACAATGAGCAGTTCTTC.

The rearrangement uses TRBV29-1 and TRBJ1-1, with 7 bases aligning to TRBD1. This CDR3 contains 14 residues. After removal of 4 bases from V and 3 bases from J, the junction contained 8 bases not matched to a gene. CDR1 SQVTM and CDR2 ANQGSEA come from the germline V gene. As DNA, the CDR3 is TGCAGCGTTGGAGGGGGCGTCGCGGACACTGAAGCTTTCTTT. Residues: CSVGGGVADTEAFF.

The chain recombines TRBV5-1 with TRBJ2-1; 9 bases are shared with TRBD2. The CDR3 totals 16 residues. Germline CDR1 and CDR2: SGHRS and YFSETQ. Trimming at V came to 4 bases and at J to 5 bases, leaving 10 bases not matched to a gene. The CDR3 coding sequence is TGCGCCAGCAGCGAGTTAGCGGGAGCCCTTGACAATGAGCAGTTCTTC. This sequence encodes CASSELAGALDNEQFF.